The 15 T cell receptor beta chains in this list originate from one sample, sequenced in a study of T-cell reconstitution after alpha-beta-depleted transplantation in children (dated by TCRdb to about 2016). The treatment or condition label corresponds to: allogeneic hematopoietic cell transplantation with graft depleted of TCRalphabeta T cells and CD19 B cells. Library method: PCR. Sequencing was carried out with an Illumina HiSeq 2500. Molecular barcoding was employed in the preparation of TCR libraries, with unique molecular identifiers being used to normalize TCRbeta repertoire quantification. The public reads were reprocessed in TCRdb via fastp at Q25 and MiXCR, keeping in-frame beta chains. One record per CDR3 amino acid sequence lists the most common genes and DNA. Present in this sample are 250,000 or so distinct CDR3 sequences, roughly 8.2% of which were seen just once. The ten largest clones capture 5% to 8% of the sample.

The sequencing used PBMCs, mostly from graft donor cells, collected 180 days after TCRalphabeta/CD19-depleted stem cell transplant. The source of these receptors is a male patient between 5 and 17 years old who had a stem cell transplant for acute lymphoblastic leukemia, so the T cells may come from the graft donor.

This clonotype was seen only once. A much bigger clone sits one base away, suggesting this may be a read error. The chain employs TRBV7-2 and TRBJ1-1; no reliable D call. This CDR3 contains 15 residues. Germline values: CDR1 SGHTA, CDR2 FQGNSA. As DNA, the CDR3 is TGTGCCAGCAGCTTAGCAGGGATAATGAACCCTGAAGCTTTCTTT. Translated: CASSLAGIMNPEAFF. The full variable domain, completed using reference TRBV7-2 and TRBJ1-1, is GAGVSQSPSNKVTEKGKDVELRCDPISGHTALYWYRQSLGQGLEFLIYFQGNSAPDKSGLPSDRFSAERTGGSVSTLTIQRTQQEDSAVYLCASSLAGIMNPEAFFGQGTRLTVV.

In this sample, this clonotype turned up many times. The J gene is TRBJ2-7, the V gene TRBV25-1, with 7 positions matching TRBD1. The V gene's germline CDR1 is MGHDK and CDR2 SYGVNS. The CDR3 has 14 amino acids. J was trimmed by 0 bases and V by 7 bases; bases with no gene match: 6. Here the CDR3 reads CASNDRVPSYEQYF. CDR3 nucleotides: TGTGCCAGCAACGACAGGGTTCCCTCCTACGAGCAGTACTTC.

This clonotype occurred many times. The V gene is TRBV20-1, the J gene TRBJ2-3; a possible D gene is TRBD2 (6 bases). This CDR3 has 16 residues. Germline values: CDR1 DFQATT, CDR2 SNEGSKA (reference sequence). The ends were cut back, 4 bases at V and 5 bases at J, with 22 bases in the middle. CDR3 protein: CSAIRPWTRGRDTQYF. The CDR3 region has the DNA TGCAGTGCTATACGTCCCTGGACCCGGGGGAGAGATACGCAGTATTTT.

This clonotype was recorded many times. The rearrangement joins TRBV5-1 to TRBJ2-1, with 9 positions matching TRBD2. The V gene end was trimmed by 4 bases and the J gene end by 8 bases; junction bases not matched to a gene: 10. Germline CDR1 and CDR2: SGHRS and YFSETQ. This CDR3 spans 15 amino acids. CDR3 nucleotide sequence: TGCGCCAGCAGCCATAGCGGGAGTGAGGGAGATGAGCAGTTCTTC. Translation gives CASSHSGSEGDEQFF.

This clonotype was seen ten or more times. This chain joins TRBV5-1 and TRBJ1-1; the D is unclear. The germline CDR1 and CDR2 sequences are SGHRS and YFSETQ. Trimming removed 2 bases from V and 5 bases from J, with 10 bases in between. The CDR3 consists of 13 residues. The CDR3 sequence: CASSLSRGTEAFF. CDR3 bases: TGCGCCAGCAGCTTATCCCGTGGTACTGAAGCTTTCTTT.

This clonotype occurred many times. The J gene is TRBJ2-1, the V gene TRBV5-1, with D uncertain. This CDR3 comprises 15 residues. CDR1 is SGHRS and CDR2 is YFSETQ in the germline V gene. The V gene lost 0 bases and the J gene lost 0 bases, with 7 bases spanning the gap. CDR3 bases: TGCGCCAGCAGCTTGGAAAAGCCCTCCTACAATGAGCAGTTCTTC. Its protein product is CASSLEKPSYNEQFF.

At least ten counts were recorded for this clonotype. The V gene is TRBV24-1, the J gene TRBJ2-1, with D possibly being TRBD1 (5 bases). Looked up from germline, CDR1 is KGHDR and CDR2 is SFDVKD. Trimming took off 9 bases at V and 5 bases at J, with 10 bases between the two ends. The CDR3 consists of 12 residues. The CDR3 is CATQGINNEQFF. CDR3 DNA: TGTGCCACCCAGGGTATCAACAATGAGCAGTTCTTC.

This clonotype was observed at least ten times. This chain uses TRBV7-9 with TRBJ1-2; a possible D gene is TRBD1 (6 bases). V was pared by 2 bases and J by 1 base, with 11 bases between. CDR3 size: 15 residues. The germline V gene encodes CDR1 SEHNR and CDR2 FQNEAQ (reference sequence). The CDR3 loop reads CASSLTGQVNYGYTF. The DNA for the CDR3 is TGTGCCAGCAGCTTAACGGGACAAGTTAACTATGGCTACACCTTC.

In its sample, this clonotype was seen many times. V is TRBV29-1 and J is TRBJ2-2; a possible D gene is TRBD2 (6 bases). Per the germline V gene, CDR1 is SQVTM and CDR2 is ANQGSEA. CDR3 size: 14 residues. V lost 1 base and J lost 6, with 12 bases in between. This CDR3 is CSVEVAGKAGELFF. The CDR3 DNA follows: TGCAGCGTTGAAGTTGCGGGGAAGGCCGGGGAGCTGTTTTTT.

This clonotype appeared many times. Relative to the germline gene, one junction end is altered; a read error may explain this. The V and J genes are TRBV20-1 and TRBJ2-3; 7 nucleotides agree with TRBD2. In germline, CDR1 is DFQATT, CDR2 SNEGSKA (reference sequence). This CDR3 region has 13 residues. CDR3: CSARTSGTGRADF. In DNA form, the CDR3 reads TGCAGTGCTAGAACCTCGGGGACGGGGAGGGCGGATTTT.

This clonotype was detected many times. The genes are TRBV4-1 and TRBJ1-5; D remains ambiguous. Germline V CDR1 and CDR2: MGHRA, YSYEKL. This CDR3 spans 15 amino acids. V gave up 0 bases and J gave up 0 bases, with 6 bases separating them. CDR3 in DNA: TGCGCCAGCAGCCAAGAAGGGTATAGCAATCAGCCCCAGCATTTT. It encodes CASSQEGYSNQPQHF.

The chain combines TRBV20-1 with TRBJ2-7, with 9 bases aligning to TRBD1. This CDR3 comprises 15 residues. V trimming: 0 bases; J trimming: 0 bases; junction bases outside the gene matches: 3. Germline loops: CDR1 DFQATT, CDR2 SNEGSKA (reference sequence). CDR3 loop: CSARDRDRASYEQYF. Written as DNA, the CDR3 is TGCAGTGCTAGAGATCGGGACAGGGCCTCCTACGAGCAGTACTTC.

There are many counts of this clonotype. The CDR3 DNA sequence: TGCAGTCCAAAGGGGGTAGCCAAAAACATTCAGTACTTC. It codes for CSPKGVAKNIQYF. The J gene is TRBJ2-4, the V gene TRBV20-1, with a tentative D call TRBD1 (6 bases). Germline V gene lookup returns CDR1 DFQATT and CDR2 SNEGSKA (reference sequence). V lost 8 bases, J lost 0 bases, and 11 bases lay in between. The CDR3 spans 13 residues.

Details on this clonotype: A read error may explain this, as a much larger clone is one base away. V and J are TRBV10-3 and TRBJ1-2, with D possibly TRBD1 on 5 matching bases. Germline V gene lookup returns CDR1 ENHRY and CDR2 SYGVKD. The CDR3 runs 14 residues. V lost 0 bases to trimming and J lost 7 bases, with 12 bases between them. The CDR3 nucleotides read TGTGCCATCAGTGAGTCGGAAGGGGCCTGTGGCTACACCTTC. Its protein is CAISESEGACGYTF.

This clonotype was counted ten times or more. CDR3 sequence: CASSSFPPWVAKNIQYF. DNA of the CDR3: TGTGCCAGCAGCAGCTTTCCCCCCTGGGTAGCCAAAAACATTCAGTACTTC. The V call is TRBV27, the J call TRBJ2-4; D is uncertain. There are 17 residues in the CDR3. Germline-derived CDR1 and CDR2 are MNHEY and SMNVEV (reference sequence). The V gene lost 6 bases and the J gene lost 0 bases, with 18 bases spanning the gap.